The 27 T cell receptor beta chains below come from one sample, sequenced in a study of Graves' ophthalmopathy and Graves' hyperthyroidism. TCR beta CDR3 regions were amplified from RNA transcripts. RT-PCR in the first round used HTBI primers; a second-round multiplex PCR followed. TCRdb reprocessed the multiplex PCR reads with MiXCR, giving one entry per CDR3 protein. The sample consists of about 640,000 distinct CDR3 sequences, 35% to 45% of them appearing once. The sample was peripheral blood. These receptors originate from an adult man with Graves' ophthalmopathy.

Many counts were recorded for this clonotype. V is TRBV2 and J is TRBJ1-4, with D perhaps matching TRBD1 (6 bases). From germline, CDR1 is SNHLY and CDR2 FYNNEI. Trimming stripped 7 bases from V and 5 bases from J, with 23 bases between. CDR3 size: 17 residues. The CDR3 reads CASTESVQGAWNEKLFF. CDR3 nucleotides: TGTGCCAGCACCGAGAGTGTACAGGGTGCCTGGAATGAAAAACTGTTTTTT.

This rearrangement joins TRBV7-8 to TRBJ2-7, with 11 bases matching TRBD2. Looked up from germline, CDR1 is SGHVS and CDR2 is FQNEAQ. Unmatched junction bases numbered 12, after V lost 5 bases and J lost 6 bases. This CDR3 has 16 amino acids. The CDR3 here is CASSGIAGGRIGEQYF. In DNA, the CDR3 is TGTGCCAGCAGCGGGATAGCGGGAGGGCGGATTGGCGAGCAGTACTTC.

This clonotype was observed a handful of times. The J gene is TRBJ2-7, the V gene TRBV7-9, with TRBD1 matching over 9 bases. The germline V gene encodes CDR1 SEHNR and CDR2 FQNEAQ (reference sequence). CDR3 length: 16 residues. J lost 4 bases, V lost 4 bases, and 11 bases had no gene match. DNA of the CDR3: TGTGCCAGCAGCTCCAACAGGGGGCCTAAGCCATACGAGCAGTACTTC. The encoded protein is CASSSNRGPKPYEQYF.

The CDR3 coding sequence is TGCAGCGTAAGCGGGGACGGGGCGGATGGCTACACCTTC. Translation gives CSVSGDGADGYTF. The chain recombines TRBV29-1 with TRBJ1-2; D might be TRBD1 (5 bases). This CDR3 is built from 13 residues. V dropped 6 bases and J dropped 6 bases, with 17 bases sitting between them. Germline values: CDR1 SQVTM, CDR2 ANQGSEA.

The CDR3 loop reads CATSPRRRNTEAFF. CDR3 sequence (DNA): TGTGCCACCAGCCCTCGGCGGCGAAACACTGAAGCTTTCTTT. V gene TRBV24-1 combines with J gene TRBJ1-1; D not certain. V shed 7 bases and J shed 2 bases, with 13 bases lying between them. Per germline, CDR1 KGHDR and CDR2 SFDVKD. The CDR3 has 14 amino acids.

CDR3 coding DNA: TGCAGCGTTGAATCTTGGGTCGACAGGGTAGAGACCCAGTACTTC. Its protein is CSVESWVDRVETQYF. V and J are TRBV29-1 and TRBJ2-5, with 7 bases matching TRBD1. There are 15 residues in the CDR3. Trimming removed 2 bases from V and 4 bases from J; junction bases left unmatched: 10. Per the germline V gene, CDR1 is SQVTM and CDR2 is ANQGSEA. The whole variable domain, filled in from reference TRBV29-1 and TRBJ2-5, reads SAVISQKPSRDICQRGTSLTIQCQVDSQVTMMFWYRQQPGQSLTLIATANQGSEATYESGFVIDKFPISRPNLTFSTLTVSNMSPEDSSIYLCSVESWVDRVETQYFGPGTRLLVL.

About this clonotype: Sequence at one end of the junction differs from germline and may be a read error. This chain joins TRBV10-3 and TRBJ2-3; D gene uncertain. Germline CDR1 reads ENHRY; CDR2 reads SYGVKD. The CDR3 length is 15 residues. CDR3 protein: CASSDDERSTDTQYF. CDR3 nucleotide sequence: TGTGCCAGCAGTGACGATGAACGAAGCACAGATACGCAGTATTTT.

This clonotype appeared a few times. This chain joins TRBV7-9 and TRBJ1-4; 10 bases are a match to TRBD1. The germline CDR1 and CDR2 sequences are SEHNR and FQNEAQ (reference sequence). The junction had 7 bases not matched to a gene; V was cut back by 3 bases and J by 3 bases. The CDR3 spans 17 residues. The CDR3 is CASSLGDRGPPNEKLFF. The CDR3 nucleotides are TGTGCCAGCAGCTTGGGGGACAGGGGCCCCCCTAATGAAAAACTGTTTTTT.

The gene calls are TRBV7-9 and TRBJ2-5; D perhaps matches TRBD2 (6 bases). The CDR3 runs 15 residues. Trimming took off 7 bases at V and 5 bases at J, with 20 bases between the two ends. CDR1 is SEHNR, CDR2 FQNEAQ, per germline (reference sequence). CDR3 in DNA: TGTGCCAGCACCTTCGGGGGAGTGATACAGGAGACCCAGTACTTC. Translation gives CASTFGGVIQETQYF.

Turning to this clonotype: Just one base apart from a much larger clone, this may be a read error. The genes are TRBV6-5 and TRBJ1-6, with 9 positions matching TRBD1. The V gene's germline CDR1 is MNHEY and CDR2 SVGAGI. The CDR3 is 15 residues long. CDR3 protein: CASNQQGAYNSSLHF. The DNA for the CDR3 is TGTGCCAGCAACCAACAGGGGGCCTATAATTCATCCCTCCACTTT.

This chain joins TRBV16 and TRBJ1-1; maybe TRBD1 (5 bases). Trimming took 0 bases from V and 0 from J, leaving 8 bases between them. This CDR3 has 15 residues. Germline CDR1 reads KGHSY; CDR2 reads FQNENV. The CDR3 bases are TGTGCCAGCAGCCAATCTCCAGGGATGAACACTGAAGCTTTCTTT. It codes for CASSQSPGMNTEAFF.

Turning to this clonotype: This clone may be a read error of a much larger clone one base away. Here the CDR3 reads CASSTIWRADTEAFF. CDR3 in DNA: TGTGCCAGTAGTACGATATGGAGGGCAGACACTGAAGCTTTCTTT. The chain joins TRBV19 to TRBJ1-1; D remains ambiguous. Trimming removed 4 bases at V and 3 bases at J, with 15 bases between. CDR1 is LNHDA and CDR2 is SQIVND in the germline V gene (reference sequence). The length of the CDR3 is 15 residues.

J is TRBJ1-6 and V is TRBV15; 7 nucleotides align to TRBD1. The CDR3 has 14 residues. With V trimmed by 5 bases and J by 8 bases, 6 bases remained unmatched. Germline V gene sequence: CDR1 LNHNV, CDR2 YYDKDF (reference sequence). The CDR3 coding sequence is TGTGCCACCAGCGGTACAGGGGATGATTCACCCCTCCACTTT. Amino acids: CATSGTGDDSPLHF.

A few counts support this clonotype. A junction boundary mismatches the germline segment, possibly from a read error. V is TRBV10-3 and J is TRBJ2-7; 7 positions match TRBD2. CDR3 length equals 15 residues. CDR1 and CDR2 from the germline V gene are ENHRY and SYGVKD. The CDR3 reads CASSHLSGESYEQYF. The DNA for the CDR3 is TGTGCCAGCAGTCACCTCAGCGGGGAATCCTACGAGCAGTACTTC.

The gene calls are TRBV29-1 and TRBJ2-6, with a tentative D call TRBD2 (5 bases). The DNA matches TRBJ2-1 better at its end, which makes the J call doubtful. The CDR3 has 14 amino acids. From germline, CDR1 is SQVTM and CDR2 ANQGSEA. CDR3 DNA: TGCAGCGTCCAGCCGGGGTTATCCTACAATGAGCAGTTCTTC. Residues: CSVQPGLSYNEQFF.

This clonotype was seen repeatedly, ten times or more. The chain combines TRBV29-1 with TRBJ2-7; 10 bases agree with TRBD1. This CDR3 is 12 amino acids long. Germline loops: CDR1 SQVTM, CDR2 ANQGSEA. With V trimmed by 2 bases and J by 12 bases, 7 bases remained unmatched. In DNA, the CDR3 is TGCAGCGTTGAATTTTCCGGGACAGGGGCGTACTTC. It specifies CSVEFSGTGAYF.

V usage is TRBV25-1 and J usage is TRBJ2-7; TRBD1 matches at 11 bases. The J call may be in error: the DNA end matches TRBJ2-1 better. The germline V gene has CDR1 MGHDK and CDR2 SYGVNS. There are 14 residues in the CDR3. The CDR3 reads CASEGTGGWNEQFF. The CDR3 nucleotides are TGTGCCAGCGAAGGGACAGGGGGTTGGAATGAGCAGTTCTTC.

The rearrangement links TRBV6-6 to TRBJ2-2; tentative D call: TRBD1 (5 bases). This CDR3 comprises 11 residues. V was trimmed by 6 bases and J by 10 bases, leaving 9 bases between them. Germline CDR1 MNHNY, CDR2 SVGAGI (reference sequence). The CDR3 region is CASSEGQELFF. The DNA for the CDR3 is TGTGCCAGCAGCGAAGGACAGGAGCTGTTTTTT.

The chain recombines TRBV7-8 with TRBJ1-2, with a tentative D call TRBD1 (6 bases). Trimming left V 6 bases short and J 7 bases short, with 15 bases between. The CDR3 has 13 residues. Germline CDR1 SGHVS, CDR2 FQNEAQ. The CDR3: CASSQYTRGGYTF. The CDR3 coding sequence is TGTGCCAGCAGTCAGTATACCAGGGGTGGCTACACCTTC.

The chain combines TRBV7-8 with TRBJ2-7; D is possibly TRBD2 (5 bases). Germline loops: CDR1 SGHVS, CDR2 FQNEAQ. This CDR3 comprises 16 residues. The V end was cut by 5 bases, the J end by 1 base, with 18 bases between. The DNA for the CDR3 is TGTGCCAGCAGCCCTAGAGGGCGGAGGCGATCCTACGAGCAGTACTTC. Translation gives CASSPRGRRRSYEQYF.

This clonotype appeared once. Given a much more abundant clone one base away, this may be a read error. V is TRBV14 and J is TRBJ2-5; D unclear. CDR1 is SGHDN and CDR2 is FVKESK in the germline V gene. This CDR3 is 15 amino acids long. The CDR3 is CASGQGTSSQETQYF. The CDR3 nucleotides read TGTGCCAGCGGCCAAGGAACATCTAGTCAAGAGACCCAGTACTTC.

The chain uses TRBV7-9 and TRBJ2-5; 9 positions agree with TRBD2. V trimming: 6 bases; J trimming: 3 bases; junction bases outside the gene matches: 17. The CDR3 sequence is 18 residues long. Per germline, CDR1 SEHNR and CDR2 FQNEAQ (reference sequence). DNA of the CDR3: TGTGCCAGCAGTTACTCGCTGGCCGCGGGGGGGCTTGAAGAGACCCAGTACTTC. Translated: CASSYSLAAGGLEETQYF.

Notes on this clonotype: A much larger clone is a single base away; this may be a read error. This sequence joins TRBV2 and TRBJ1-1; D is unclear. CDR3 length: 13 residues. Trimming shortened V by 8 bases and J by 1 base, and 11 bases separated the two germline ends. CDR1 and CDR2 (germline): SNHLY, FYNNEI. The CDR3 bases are TGTGCCAGCGCCCTGCTCGGGAACACTGAAGCTTTCTTT. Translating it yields CASALLGNTEAFF.

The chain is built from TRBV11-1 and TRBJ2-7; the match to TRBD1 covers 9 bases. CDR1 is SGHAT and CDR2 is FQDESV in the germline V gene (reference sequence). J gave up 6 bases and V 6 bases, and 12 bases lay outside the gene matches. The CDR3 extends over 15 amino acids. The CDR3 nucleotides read TGTGCCAGCAGTGAATCCATGGGGACAGGGTTCGAGCAGTACTTC. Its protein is CASSESMGTGFEQYF.

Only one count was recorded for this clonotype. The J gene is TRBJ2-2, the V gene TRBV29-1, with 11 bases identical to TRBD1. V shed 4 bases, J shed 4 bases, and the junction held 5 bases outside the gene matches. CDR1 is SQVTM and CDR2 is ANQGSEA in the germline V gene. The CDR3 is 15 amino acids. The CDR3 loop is CSVVAGQGVTGELFF. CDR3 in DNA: TGCAGCGTTGTGGCGGGACAGGGGGTCACCGGGGAGCTGTTTTTT.

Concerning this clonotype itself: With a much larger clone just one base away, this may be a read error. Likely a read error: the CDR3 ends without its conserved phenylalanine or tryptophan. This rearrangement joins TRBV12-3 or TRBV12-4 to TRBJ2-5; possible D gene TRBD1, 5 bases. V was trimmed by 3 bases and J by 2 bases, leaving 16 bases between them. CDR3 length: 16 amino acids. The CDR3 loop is CASSFGAGMNQETQYV. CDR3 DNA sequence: TGTGCCAGCAGTTTCGGTGCAGGGATGAATCAAGAGACCCAGTACGTC.

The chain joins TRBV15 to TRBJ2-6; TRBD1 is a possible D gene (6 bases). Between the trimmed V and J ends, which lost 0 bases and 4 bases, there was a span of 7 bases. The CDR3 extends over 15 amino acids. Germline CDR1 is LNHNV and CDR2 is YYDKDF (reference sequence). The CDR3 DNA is TGTGCCACCAGCAGAGACAGGGGCGGGGCCAACGTCCTGACTTTC. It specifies CATSRDRGGANVLTF.